This T cell receptor beta chain derives from a study of blood T cells in healthy people across ages. Overall study findings and caveats: Diversity estimates from one million T cells were considered underestimates. While age rose, TCR beta diversity per million T cells dropped in a roughly linear way.

A second PCR, run for roughly 7 to 12 cycles, used a sample-barcoded 5' primer plus a J-beta primer mix. In TCRdb, the 5' RACE reads were re-called with MiXCR into one record per CDR3 protein. The table has more than 1,400,000 distinct CDR3 sequences, around 42% seen once. In regard to this clonotype: Its matching antigen is unknown.

Germline assignment: CDR1 SNHLY and CDR2 FYNNEI. The CDR3 extends over 14 amino acids. Deletions cut 4 bases from V and 5 bases from J, with 14 bases between. The sequencing sample was made of blood. This clonotype was sampled from a young woman in good health. The genes are TRBV2 and TRBJ2-5; D is tentatively TRBD1 or TRBD2 (6 bases each). The CDR3 DNA follows: TGTGCCAGCAGTGCGGGGGCCTGGACGGAGACCCAGTACTTC. This codes for CASSAGAWTETQYF.